This TCR beta chain derives from a study of T cell responses to AZD1222 COVID-19 vaccine. With 4 bases clipped from V and 0 bases from J, the junction kept 4 bases outside the gene matches. The CDR3 runs 16 residues. The germline gives CDR1 SGHRS, CDR2 YFSETQ. In this sample, this clone turned up once. The protocol was immunoSEQ multiplex PCR, while the TCRdb copy is restricted to in-frame clones and leaves out a portion. The sample shows 90,000 to 110,000 clones, about nine tenths of them seen only once. The rearrangement uses TRBV5-1 and TRBJ2-6; 7 bases fit TRBD2. Sequencing used peripheral blood, obtained on day 0 of AZD1222 vaccination. The source is an adult in good health. CDR3 sequence: CASSRDYHSGANVLTF. CDR3 coding DNA: TGCGCCAGCAGCCGGGACTACCACTCTGGGGCCAACGTCCTGACTTTC. Full variable domain (missing parts from reference TRBV5-1 and TRBJ2-6): KAGVTQTPRYLIKTRGQQVTLSCSPISGHRSVSWYQQTPGQGLQFLFEYFSETQRNKGNFPGRFSGRQFSNSRSEMNVSTLELGDSALYLCASSRDYHSGANVLTFGAGSRLTVL.